The 18 T cell receptor beta chains given below trace back to one sample, sequenced in a study of T cells in Graves' hyperthyroidism and ophthalmopathy. TCR beta CDR3 region amplification was performed from RNA transcripts. HTBI primers were employed in a first-round RT-PCR of the TCR CDR3. MiXCR was run by TCRdb on the multiplex PCR reads, yielding one entry per CDR3 protein. The profile shows about 840,000 distinct CDR3 sequences, about two fifths of them singletons. Sequencing used blood. These receptors were taken from a man younger than 35 with Graves' hyperthyroidism.

This clonotype was recorded many times. The gene calls are TRBV10-1 and TRBJ1-2; the D gene is possibly TRBD1 (5 bases). The CDR3 consists of 13 residues. Germline V gives CDR1 WNHNN, CDR2 SYGVQD (reference sequence). Trimming took 8 bases from V and 8 from J, leaving 18 bases between them. This CDR3 is CASGDSPGSGYTF. CDR3 DNA sequence: TGCGCCAGCGGAGATTCTCCAGGGAGCGGCTACACCTTC.

This clonotype was seen just once. One end of the junction does not line up with germline, which may come from a read error. V is TRBV20-1 and J is TRBJ2-7; D is perhaps TRBD2 (5 bases). Germline lookup yields CDR1 DFQATT and CDR2 SNEGSKA (reference sequence). There are 13 residues in the CDR3. Written as DNA, the CDR3 is TGCAGTGCCCCGACTACCACCCCCTACGACCAGTACTTC. Translating it yields CSAPTTTPYDQYF.

Of note for this clonotype: Likely a read error: the CDR3 ends without its conserved phenylalanine or tryptophan. V gene TRBV6-5 combines with J gene TRBJ1-1; D gene unclear. Trimming stripped 4 bases from V and 5 bases from J, with 17 bases between. The CDR3 has 15 residues. The germline V gene has CDR1 MNHEY and CDR2 SVGAGI. CDR3: CASSSLFAGGTEAFL. The CDR3 DNA reads TGTGCCAGCAGTTCCTTATTCGCGGGAGGGACTGAAGCTTTCCTT.

This clonotype came up once. J is TRBJ2-7 and V is TRBV29-1; 8 bases line up with TRBD1. This CDR3 comprises 13 residues. Germline V gene sequence: CDR1 SQVTM, CDR2 ANQGSEA. As DNA, the CDR3 is TGCAGTGACAGGGGACAGTTGCACTACGAGCAGTACTTC. Translating gives CSDRGQLHYEQYF.

This sequence joins TRBV7-8 and TRBJ2-7; D is ambiguous. V was pared by 5 bases and J by 0 bases, with 8 bases between. Per the germline V gene, CDR1 is SGHVS and CDR2 is FQNEAQ. There are 13 residues in the CDR3. The CDR3 sequence is CASSPFHSYEQYF. The CDR3 DNA reads TGTGCCAGCAGCCCTTTCCACTCCTACGAGCAGTACTTC.

This chain joins TRBV7-8 and TRBJ2-7; 7 bases are shared with TRBD1. With V trimmed by 7 bases and J by 3 bases, 9 bases remained unmatched. This CDR3 has 14 residues. Germline values: CDR1 SGHVS, CDR2 FQNEAQ. CDR3 DNA: TGTGCCAGCACCCCCGCGACAGGGCTCTACGAGCAGTACTTC. Amino acids: CASTPATGLYEQYF.

Comments on this clonotype: This could be a read error, since a much larger clone is one nucleotide away. The CDR3: CASSLAAAGRELFF. The CDR3, as DNA: TGTGCCAGCAGCTTAGCGGCTGCTGGCAGGGAGCTGTTTTTT. This chain uses TRBV7-6 with TRBJ2-2; D remains unclear. Looked up from germline, CDR1 is SGHVS and CDR2 is FNYEAQ. Trimming removed 0 bases from V and 9 bases from J, with 11 bases in between. The CDR3 extends over 14 amino acids.

There are a few counts of this clonotype. The chain is built from TRBV29-1 and TRBJ1-3; TRBD1 matches 10 bases. Germline-derived CDR1 and CDR2 are SQVTM and ANQGSEA. The CDR3 has 16 amino acids. With V trimmed by 6 bases and J by 0 bases, 8 bases remained unmatched. CDR3 protein: CSVQDRGPLSGNTIYF. The DNA for the CDR3 is TGCAGCGTCCAAGACAGGGGGCCCCTCTCTGGAAACACCATATATTTT.

This clonotype was counted once. This sequence joins TRBV10-3 and TRBJ1-5, with D perhaps matching TRBD1 (6 bases). The germline CDR1 and CDR2 sequences are ENHRY and SYGVKD. V lost 11 bases to trimming and J lost 3 bases, with 11 bases between them. CDR3 length equals 12 residues. The CDR3 protein is CASGTFNQPQHF. The CDR3 DNA reads as TGTGCCTCCGGGACATTCAATCAGCCCCAGCATTTT.

Concerning this clonotype itself: A much larger clone differs by one base, so this may be a read error. Likely a read error: the CDR3 ends without its conserved phenylalanine or tryptophan. This chain uses TRBV7-2 with TRBJ1-1; D is undetermined. The CDR3 loop spans 14 amino acids. In germline, CDR1 is SGHTA, CDR2 FQGNSA. V lost 3 bases and J 1 base, leaving 9 bases between the germline ends. CDR3 in amino acids: CASSLEGTNTEAFL. CDR3 coding DNA: TGTGCCAGCAGCTTGGAGGGTACGAACACTGAAGCTTTCCTT.

The chain links TRBV5-4 to TRBJ1-1; no clear D gene. Germline CDR1 reads SGHNT; CDR2 reads YYREEE (reference sequence). V lost 4 bases and J lost 5, with 12 bases in between. This CDR3 is built from 13 residues. CDR3 loop: CASSRPQRTEAFF. CDR3 bases: TGTGCCAGCAGCCGTCCCCAGAGGACTGAAGCTTTCTTT.

The J gene is TRBJ2-2, the V gene TRBV9; D might be TRBD2 (5 bases). CDR1 is SGDLS and CDR2 is YYNGEE in the germline V gene. The CDR3 loop spans 14 amino acids. Trimming left V 5 bases short and J 3 bases short, with 11 bases between. The CDR3 DNA reads TGTGCCAGCAGAGCCGGGGTGGACACCGGGGAGCTGTTTTTT. Translating gives CASRAGVDTGELFF.

This clonotype was counted ten times or more. The chain joins TRBV7-9 to TRBJ1-5; D is unresolved. The CDR3 runs 12 residues. Germline V gene sequence: CDR1 SEHNR, CDR2 FQNEAQ (reference sequence). The V end was cut by 5 bases, the J end by 6 bases, with 8 bases between. CDR3 bases: TGTGCCAGCAGCATGTGGAGTCAGCCCCAGCATTTT. It is translated as CASSMWSQPQHF.

This clonotype appeared a few times. The chain carries TRBV7-9 and TRBJ1-4, with 7 bases fitting TRBD1. The CDR3 contains 17 residues. Trimming cost V 3 bases and J 0 bases; bases outside gene matches: 7. Germline lookup yields CDR1 SEHNR and CDR2 FQNEAQ (reference sequence). The CDR3 DNA reads TGTGCCAGCAGCTTTAACAGGGGCCCAGCAACTAATGAAAAACTGTTTTTT. Its translation: CASSFNRGPATNEKLFF.

The chain recombines TRBV19 with TRBJ1-5; the D gene is possibly TRBD1 (6 bases). Germline CDR1 and CDR2: LNHDA and SQIVND (reference sequence). Deletions cut 3 bases from V and 11 bases from J, with 20 bases between. The CDR3 loop spans 15 amino acids. CDR3 DNA sequence: TGTGCCAGTAGTATTTGGGCGGCAGGGGAAGAGACCCAGCATTTT. Its translation is CASSIWAAGEETQHF.

The genes are TRBV29-1 and TRBJ1-1; D is unresolved. The V gene's germline CDR1 is SQVTM and CDR2 ANQGSEA. There are 12 residues in the CDR3. Trimming pared 8 bases from V and 4 bases from J, leaving 14 bases between. The CDR3 DNA is TGCAGCAGTCCCCCTGGCGGCACTGAAGCTTTCTTT. Its protein product is CSSPPGGTEAFF.

The V and J genes are TRBV28 and TRBJ2-5; 8 bases match TRBD1. Germline CDR1 MDHEN, CDR2 SYDVKM. The CDR3 runs 16 residues. With V trimmed by 6 bases and J by 2 bases, 11 bases remained unmatched. CDR3: CASSTPFRQGQETQYF. CDR3 bases: TGTGCCAGCAGCACGCCCTTTCGACAGGGGCAAGAGACCCAGTACTTC. Based on the CDR3 plus reference TRBV28 and TRBJ2-5, the full variable domain is DVKVTQSSRYLVKRTGEKVFLECVQDMDHENMFWYRQDPGLGLRLIYFSYDVKMKEKGDIPEGYSVSREKKERFSLILESASTNQTSMYLCASSTPFRQGQETQYFGPGTRLLVL.

This clonotype was counted ten times or more. V and J are TRBV5-1 and TRBJ2-7; D is possibly TRBD1 (5 bases). Germline lookup yields CDR1 SGHRS and CDR2 YFSETQ. V dropped 4 bases and J dropped 0 bases, with 8 bases sitting between them. The CDR3 spans 13 residues. CDR3: CASSVDTSYEQYF. Here the CDR3 DNA reads TGCGCCAGCAGCGTGGACACCTCCTACGAGCAGTACTTC. The whole variable domain, filled in from reference TRBV5-1 and TRBJ2-7, reads KAGVTQTPRYLIKTRGQQVTLSCSPISGHRSVSWYQQTPGQGLQFLFEYFSETQRNKGNFPGRFSGRQFSNSRSEMNVSTLELGDSALYLCASSVDTSYEQYFGPGTRLTVT.